This TCR beta chain derives from a study of blood T cell repertoires in COVID-19. Across the whole study: COVID-19 samples, acute and convalescent, were from the United States, Italy and Spain. T cells, B-cell-depleted T cells, or PBMCs provided the cDNA or gDNA that served as material.

Generated by immunoSEQ multiplex PCR, the TCRdb table keeps only in-frame clones and is missing some. The sample carries about 150,000 clones, around nine tenths recorded once. This receptor was obtained from a man aged 55 to 70 with active or convalescent COVID-19. Material: peripheral blood.

The CDR3 nucleotides are TGTGCCAGCAGCCAAGATCCGACAGACCGTGGAAACACCATATATTTT. Protein: CASSQDPTDRGNTIYF. This sequence joins TRBV3-1 (or the pseudogene TRBV3-2) and TRBJ1-3; a possible D gene is TRBD1 (5 bases). Looked up from germline, CDR1 is LGHDT and CDR2 is YNNKEL (reference sequence). The CDR3 has 16 residues. The V end lost 0 bases, the J end lost 3 bases, and 12 bases lay between the germline ends.